The rows below give T cell receptor beta chains drawn from one sample of a study of blood T cell repertoires in COVID-19. The repertoire was sequenced with immunoSEQ multiplex PCR; TCRdb's copy has only in-frame clones and lacks some. The sample has tens of thousands of clones; around 88% are singletons. Input material: peripheral blood. The receptors here all came from a human donor in a cohort sampled during active COVID-19. CDR3s include the opening cysteine and the closing phenylalanine or tryptophan. The D gene is left open where the match is weak. Clone sizes are given selectively: once, few, many, or a class where the clone is expanded.

d_gene	j_gene	v_gene	abundance	CDR3aa	CDR3nt
.	TRBJ2-6	TRBV28	once	CASSKRVSGANVLTF	TGTGCCAGCTCCAAAAGAGTCTCTGGGGCCAACGTCCTGACTTTC
TRBD1	TRBJ2-3	TRBV3-1/TRBV3-2	.	CASRLGQGSSTDTQYF	TGTGCCAGCAGATTGGGACAGGGTTCTAGCACAGATACGCAGTATTTT
.	TRBJ2-7	TRBV10-3	few	CAISEGRTSYEQYF	TGTGCCATCAGTGAGGGCAGAACGTCCTACGAGCAGTACTTC
TRBD2	TRBJ2-2	TRBV7-2	.	CASSWTSGRASSGELFF	TGTGCCAGCAGCTGGACTAGCGGGAGGGCCTCTTCCGGGGAGCTGTTTTTT
.	TRBJ2-2	TRBV27	.	CASSLSGVGGTGELFF	TGTGCCAGCAGTTTATCGGGGGTCGGGGGCACCGGGGAGCTGTTTTTT
TRBD1	TRBJ1-1	TRBV18	.	CASSHPGQGGTEAFF	TGTGCCAGCTCACATCCGGGACAGGGGGGCACTGAAGCTTTCTTT
.	TRBJ2-5	TRBV5-1	.	CASGLGSLQETQYF	TGCGCCAGCGGACTGGGCAGCCTGCAAGAGACCCAGTACTTC
.	TRBJ2-7	TRBV5-1	.	CASSPDGPPTYEQYF	TGCGCCAGCAGCCCTGATGGGCCACCAACCTACGAGCAGTACTTC
.	TRBJ1-5	TRBV4-2	.	CASSLLGQGDQPQHF	TGTGCCAGCAGCCTCCTAGGGCAAGGGGATCAGCCCCAGCATTTT
.	TRBJ1-1	TRBV18	.	CASSDTMGGEAFF	TGTGCCAGCTCTGACACCATGGGGGGTGAAGCTTTCTTT
TRBD2	TRBJ2-3	TRBV7-2	.	CASSPRLAGGRTDTQYF	TGTGCCAGCAGTCCGAGACTAGCGGGGGGGCGTACAGATACGCAGTATTTT
.	TRBJ1-5	TRBV24-1	few	CATSDFTVNQPQHF	TGTGCCACCAGTGATTTTACGGTCAATCAGCCCCAGCATTTT
TRBD2	TRBJ2-7	TRBV7-2	.	CASSLVLAGGWEQYF	TGTGCCAGCAGCTTAGTCCTAGCGGGAGGTTGGGAGCAGTACTTC
.	TRBJ2-3	TRBV2	.	CASIPRAGSRSDTQYF	TGTGCCAGCATCCCTAGGGCGGGGAGCAGGTCAGATACGCAGTATTTT
TRBD2	TRBJ2-1	TRBV30	.	CAWRGLGLADYNEQFF	TGTGCCTGGAGGGGGTTGGGTCTAGCGGACTACAATGAGCAGTTCTTC
.	TRBJ2-1	TRBV5-1	.	CASSLEYGSYAIEQFF	TGCGCCAGCAGCTTGGAGTACGGGTCCTACGCCATTGAGCAGTTCTTC
.	TRBJ2-7	TRBV7-9	.	CASSSPGVSYEQYF	TGTGCCAGCAGCTCTCCGGGGGTCTCCTACGAGCAGTACTTC
TRBD2	TRBJ2-1	TRBV6-2/TRBV6-3	.	CASSYLSGGRYNEQFF	TGTGCCAGCAGTTATCTTAGCGGGGGCCGCTACAATGAGCAGTTCTTC
.	TRBJ2-3	TRBV6-6	.	CASSYFRSVGADTQYF	TGTGCCAGCAGTTACTTCAGGTCCGTCGGTGCAGATACGCAGTATTTT
.	TRBJ1-1	TRBV27	.	CASSLPGLATEAFF	TGTGCCAGCAGTTTACCAGGTTTGGCCACTGAAGCTTTCTTT
TRBD2	TRBJ2-3	TRBV24-1	.	CATSDSSGVLYTDTQYF	TGTGCCACCAGTGATAGTAGCGGGGTCCTCTACACAGATACGCAGTATTTT
TRBD1	TRBJ2-3	TRBV14	.	CASSVTGDPDTQYF	TGTGCCAGCAGCGTTACAGGGGATCCAGATACGCAGTATTTT
.	TRBJ2-5	TRBV30	once	CAWRGGGRKETQYF	TGTGCCTGGAGAGGGGGGGGGCGCAAAGAGACCCAGTACTTC
.	TRBJ1-6	TRBV5-1	.	CASSLNLGLRNSPLHF	TGCGCCAGCAGCTTGAATTTGGGCCTGCGAAATTCACCCCTCCACTTT
TRBD2	TRBJ2-7	TRBV3-1/TRBV3-2	.	CASSPLGGGEQYF	TGTGCCAGCAGCCCCCTGGGGGGGGGCGAGCAGTACTTC
.	TRBJ1-1	TRBV6-5	once	CASSYSTGLNTEAFF	TGTGCCAGCAGTTACTCGACAGGTTTAAACACTGAAGCTTTCTTT
TRBD1	TRBJ1-1	TRBV7-9	.	CASSDRGVTEAFF	TGTGCCAGCAGCGACAGGGGGGTTACTGAAGCTTTCTTT
TRBD1	TRBJ2-7	TRBV7-2	.	CASSSRQGAYEQYF	TGTGCCAGCAGCTCTCGACAGGGGGCATACGAGCAGTACTTC
.	TRBJ2-1	TRBV30	.	CAWSVHNTGTRSEQFF	TGTGCCTGGAGTGTACACAACACAGGGACCCGCAGTGAGCAGTTCTTC
TRBD2	TRBJ2-3	TRBV12-5	.	CASALAGGSTDTQYF	TGTGCTAGTGCCCTAGCGGGAGGGTCCACAGATACGCAGTATTTT
.	TRBJ2-1	TRBV21-1	.	CASSKGLAGGPYNEQFF	TGTGCCAGCAGCAAAGGACTAGCGGGGGGACCCTACAATGAGCAGTTCTTC
.	TRBJ1-1	TRBV6-5	.	CAIRLRGQSEAFF	TGTGCCATCCGTCTTAGAGGACAGTCTGAAGCTTTCTTT
.	TRBJ1-4	TRBV28	.	CASRAGGTNEKLFF	TGTGCCAGCAGGGCGGGGGGGACTAATGAAAAACTGTTTTTT
.	TRBJ1-6	TRBV6-5	.	CASSDRSSYNSPLHF	TGTGCCAGCAGCGACAGGAGCTCCTATAATTCACCCCTCCACTTT
TRBD1	TRBJ1-5	TRBV2	.	CASRRQGDQPQHF	TGTGCCAGCAGAAGACAGGGGGATCAGCCCCAGCATTTT
TRBD2	TRBJ2-1	TRBV2	.	CASIPGLAGGSYNEQFF	TGTGCCAGCATACCCGGACTAGCGGGGGGCTCCTACAATGAGCAGTTCTTC
.	TRBJ1-1	TRBV28	.	CASSLYRVNTEAFF	TGTGCCAGCAGTTTATACAGAGTGAACACTGAAGCTTTCTTT
TRBD1	TRBJ2-5	TRBV2	.	CASSEGRTGRSETQYF	TGTGCCAGCAGTGAAGGGAGGACAGGGCGTTCAGAGACCCAGTACTTC
.	TRBJ2-3	TRBV12-2	.	CASRLQLPSTDTQYF	TGTGCAAGTCGCTTGCAACTTCCTAGCACAGATACGCAGTATTTT
TRBD2	TRBJ2-7	TRBV30	.	CAWGTRLAKYEQYF	TGTGCCTGGGGCACTAGACTAGCGAAGTACGAGCAGTACTTC
.	TRBJ2-7	TRBV7-8	.	CASSLVQSSYEQYF	TGTGCCAGCAGCTTAGTACAGAGCTCCTACGAGCAGTACTTC
TRBD1	TRBJ1-2	TRBV6-5	.	CASRLDRGIPGGYTF	TGTGCCAGCAGACTGGACAGGGGGATTCCCGGGGGCTACACCTTC
.	TRBJ2-7	TRBV7-6	.	CASSLGGRVGTYEQYF	TGTGCCAGCAGCTTAGGCGGGCGAGTGGGAACCTACGAGCAGTACTTC
.	TRBJ1-5	TRBV5-5	.	CASSSAWEGMSKNQPQHF	TGTGCCAGCAGCTCCGCATGGGAGGGAATGAGCAAAAATCAGCCCCAGCATTTT
.	TRBJ1-1	TRBV7-9	.	CASSSPFNTEAFF	TGTGCCAGCAGCTCCCCGTTCAACACTGAAGCTTTCTTT
.	TRBJ2-7	TRBV5-1	.	CASSSGFPVEQYF	TGCGCCAGCAGCTCAGGGTTTCCTGTCGAGCAGTACTTC
.	TRBJ1-1	TRBV5-4	.	CASSSGVNTEAFF	TGTGCCAGCAGCTCCGGGGTGAACACTGAAGCTTTCTTT
.	TRBJ2-3	TRBV9	once	CASSLSGTSTDTQYF	TGTGCCAGCAGCCTGTCCGGGACTAGCACAGATACGCAGTATTTT
.	TRBJ2-7	TRBV2	.	CASREGTVNYEQYF	TGTGCCAGCAGGGAGGGGACAGTTAACTACGAGCAGTACTTC
.	TRBJ1-5	TRBV10-3	.	CAISATVVGNQPQHF	TGTGCCATCAGCGCCACAGTAGTGGGCAATCAGCCCCAGCATTTT
TRBD1	TRBJ2-7	TRBV7-2	.	CASSLLAPGTGGSEQYF	TGTGCCAGCAGCTTATTAGCTCCCGGGACAGGGGGCAGCGAGCAGTACTTC
.	TRBJ1-5	TRBV30	.	CAWSYDSNQPQHF	TGTGCCTGGAGCTATGATAGCAATCAGCCCCAGCATTTT
.	TRBJ2-3	TRBV24-1	few	CATSDFQNTDTQYF	TGTGCCACCAGTGATTTTCAGAACACAGATACGCAGTATTTT
TRBD1	TRBJ1-5	TRBV29-1	.	CSVAAGEGAQPQHF	TGCAGCGTGGCCGCGGGCGAGGGGGCACAGCCCCAGCATTTT
.	TRBJ2-7	TRBV12-3/TRBV12-4	.	CASSLGLDYEQYF	TGTGCCAGCAGTTTAGGCCTAGACTACGAGCAGTACTTC